This TCR beta chain was sequenced for a study of blood T cell repertoires in COVID-19. As for the study in general: The United States, Italy and Spain supplied acute and convalescent COVID-19 samples. Nucleic acid was either cDNA or gDNA, and it came from T cells, B-cell-depleted T cells, or PBMCs.

V was cut by 7 bases and J by 4 bases, with 14 bases left in between. This CDR3 is 14 amino acids long. CDR1 is MNHEY and CDR2 is SMNVEV in the germline V gene (reference sequence). As originally analysed: Reference gene primer amplification in the assay estimated nucleated cell counts. This table comes from immunoSEQ multiplex PCR, and its TCRdb copy is limited to in-frame clones, with some not included. V and J calls and clone size are given by that table; D and trimming were obtained from the DNA. The repertoire holds 55,000 to 65,000 clones, with around 88% as singletons. This sequence originates from a man aged 55 to 70 with acute or convalescent COVID-19. The chain couples TRBV27 to TRBJ1-5, with D possibly matching TRBD1 (5 bases). The sample consisted of peripheral blood. The CDR3: CASTGGGPNQPQHF. CDR3 nucleotide sequence: TGTGCCAGCACCGGGGGAGGGCCGAATCAGCCCCAGCATTTT.